This T cell receptor (beta chain) was recorded in a study of T cell changes during pregnancy in multiple sclerosis. Libraries were prepared by immunoSEQ multiplex PCR; TCRdb keeps only in-frame clonotypes and omits some of them. Among some 46,000 clones listed, 92% were seen once. CDR1 and CDR2 from the germline V gene are LNHDA and SQIVND (reference sequence). V lost 3 bases, J lost 1 base, and 2 bases stayed unmatched. The CDR3 totals 14 residues. The TCR originated in a female donor with multiple sclerosis, enrolled in a pregnancy study. Source: CD4+ T cells from peripheral blood mononuclear cells, taken after pregnancy. The V and J genes are TRBV19 and TRBJ1-1, with TRBD1 identical over 7 bases. Here the CDR3 reads CASSINRGNTEAFF. The CDR3 DNA reads TGTGCCAGTAGTATTAACAGGGGGAACACTGAAGCTTTCTTT.